The rows below give T cell receptor beta chains drawn from one sample of a study of shared T cell receptors in the human thymus. Assay: immunoSEQ multiplex PCR; the TCRdb copy retains only in-frame clones and omits some. Altogether about 380,000 clones are present, about 95% being singletons, with the ten largest covering roughly 0.021%. The sample consisted of thymocytes. These receptors originate from a human donor. The CDR3 runs from the conserved cysteine through the conserved F or W. A D gene is named only where the DNA matches it firmly. The size entry is marked missing in some rows and otherwise reads once, few, many or a size class.

d_call j_call v_call clone_size cdr3_aa cdr3_nt
TRBD2 TRBJ2-5 TRBV28 - CASSSSGLVGETQYF TGTGCCAGCAGTTCGTCGGGACTAGTTGGGGAGACCCAGTACTTC
TRBD2 TRBJ2-1 TRBV7-9 - CASSLLAGDHNEQFF TGTGCCAGCAGCCTACTAGCGGGAGATCACAATGAGCAGTTCTTC
TRBD1 TRBJ2-7 TRBV5-1 - CASSATGGNRYEQYF TGCGCCAGCAGCGCGACAGGGGGCAACAGGTACGAGCAGTACTTC
TRBD2 TRBJ2-5 TRBV27 - CASRVRGLAGSIQETQYF TGTGCCAGCAGGGTCCGGGGACTAGCGGGTTCCATACAAGAGACCCAGTACTTC
- TRBJ2-5 TRBV28 - CASSLSDRQETQYF TGTGCCAGCAGTTTATCGGATAGACAAGAGACCCAGTACTTC
TRBD2 TRBJ2-1 TRBV10-2 - CASSESVSGRADNEQFF TGCGCCAGCAGTGAGTCGGTTAGCGGGAGGGCCGACAATGAGCAGTTCTTC
- TRBJ2-7 TRBV7-8 - CASSRGSSYEQYF TGTGCCAGCAGCAGAGGGAGCTCCTACGAGCAGTACTTC
TRBD1 TRBJ2-3 TRBV28 - CASSSPGQGTDTQYF TGTGCCAGCAGTTCGCCGGGACAGGGCACAGATACGCAGTATTTT
- TRBJ2-1 TRBV11-2 - CASSFKDNDNEQFF TGTGCCAGCAGCTTTAAGGACAATGACAATGAGCAGTTCTTC
- TRBJ2-7 TRBV7-9 - CASSRGGQPYEQYF TGTGCCAGCAGTAGGGGTGGGCAGCCCTACGAGCAGTACTTC
- TRBJ1-2 TRBV5-4 once CASSLWGGYGYTF TGTGCCAGCAGCTTGTGGGGGGGCTATGGCTACACCTTC
- TRBJ2-6 TRBV5-1 - CASRTEAGDSSGANVLTF TGCGCCAGCAGGACAGAAGCGGGTGATAGCTCTGGGGCCAACGTCCTGACTTTC
TRBD2 TRBJ2-1 TRBV27 - CASSLSPPSGSLDEQFF TGTGCCAGCAGTTTATCCCCTCCTAGCGGGAGTTTGGACGAGCAGTTCTTC
- TRBJ2-7 TRBV30 - CAGGTDYEQYF TGTGCCGGAGGGACAGATTACGAGCAGTACTTC
- TRBJ2-1 TRBV28 few CASSEGLAVNNEQFF TGTGCCAGCAGTGAGGGCCTAGCCGTAAACAATGAGCAGTTCTTC
TRBD1 TRBJ2-7 TRBV10-1 - CASSGTGEQYF TGCGCCAGCAGTGGGACAGGCGAGCAGTACTTC
- TRBJ2-1 TRBV27 - CASSLGLPNEQFF TGTGCCAGCAGTTTAGGACTCCCCAATGAGCAGTTCTTC
TRBD1 TRBJ2-7 TRBV28 - CASSFGTESTYEQYF TGTGCCAGCAGTTTTGGGACAGAGAGTACCTACGAGCAGTACTTC
TRBD2 TRBJ2-2 TRBV6-1 - CASSERSGSKNTGELFF TGTGCCAGCAGTGAACGGAGCGGGAGTAAGAACACCGGGGAGCTGTTTTTT
TRBD2 TRBJ2-6 TRBV9 - CASSIPQREGRANVLTF TGTGCCAGCAGCATACCGCAGCGGGAGGGCCGGGCCAACGTCCTGACTTTC